The source of this T cell receptor (beta chain) is a study of molecular identifiers for immune sequencing clone quantification. Points from the study as a whole: Over 99% of effector molecules, yet under 1% of naive-cell molecules, were held by clones above 20 RNA copies. Highly expanded clone sizes could be underestimated by identical TCR molecules that share a barcode. Even with some 990,000 naive cells present, spiked Jurkat TCR RNA from one cell was reportedly detectable.

The table lists this clonotype with a few counts. Its antigen is undetermined. A read error may produce the germline difference seen at one junction end. Sorting recovered naive CD8 T cells on a CD8+CD4-CCR7+CD45RA+ profile. The CDR3 is 14 residues long. Germline V gives CDR1 MDHEN, CDR2 SYDVKM. Via MiXCR, TCRdb re-called the PCR reads, giving one row per CDR3 protein. The data show approximately 590,000 distinct CDR3 sequences, 25% seen once. This sequence was found in a human donor in good health. Some libraries in this study had Jurkat cell RNA spiked in. Sequencing was carried out using naive CD8+ T cells from blood, with Jurkat cell RNA spiked in. Subset reported: FACS-sorted CD8+CD4-CCR7+CD45RA+ naive T cells. The rearrangement links TRBV28 to TRBJ2-3, with 9 bases lining up with TRBD2. CDR3 nucleotides: TGTACCAGCAGTCAGAGCGGGAGGACAGATACGCAGTATTTT. This encodes CTSSQSGRTDTQYF.